Given below is one T cell receptor (beta chain) in context. Its cognate antigen is unknown. Sequencing used immunoSEQ multiplex PCR; TCRdb keeps in-frame clones, though not all of them. The table shows 120,000 to 150,000 clones, with roughly 86% occurring only once. The data belong to a study of T cell responses to AZD1222 COVID-19 vaccine. The CDR3 length is 14 residues. Germline V gives CDR1 MDHEN, CDR2 SYDVKM. V was clipped by 2 bases and J by 8 bases, with 10 bases between them. Study-wide results and limits: Sampling that yielded the repertoires occurred only after the peak T cell response.

The chain has TRBV28 and TRBJ1-6; weak D call: TRBD1 (5 bases). The sample here was peripheral blood, taken 28 days after the second dose of the MenACWY control vaccine. The sequence derives from an adult who received the MenACWY meningococcal vaccine as a control. In nucleotides, the CDR3 is TGTGCCAGCAGTTTAGCCAGGGCGGATTCACCCCTCCACTTT. This encodes CASSLARADSPLHF.